What follows are 23 T cell receptor beta chains derived from one specimen sequenced in a study of T cell repertoires in cytomegalovirus infection. Antigen specificity for these receptors is unknown. TCRdb re-analysed the reads in MiXCR, keeping a single row per CDR3 protein. The sample includes hundreds of thousands of distinct CDR3 sequences, 30% to 40% of them seen just once. Specimen: cultured CD8+ T cells from PBMCs, collected from culture after CMV antigen stimulation. The receptors come from a human donor in good health (CMV status not recorded). Some clones in this sample may be carry-over from other donors' samples.

The genes are TRBV5-5 and TRBJ2-1; D unclear. From germline, CDR1 is SGHKS and CDR2 YYEKEE (reference sequence). The CDR3 is made up of 14 amino acids. Trimming stripped 2 bases from V and 10 bases from J, with 16 bases between. The CDR3 DNA is TGTGCCAGCAGCTTTGCCGAAGTTCTAACCGAGCAGTTCTTC. It specifies CASSFAEVLTEQFF.

Turning to this clonotype: A junction end diverges from the germline sequence, so it may reflect a read error. The chain couples TRBV6-6 to TRBJ2-3; the match to TRBD2 covers 7 bases. In germline, CDR1 is MNHNY, CDR2 SVGAGI (reference sequence). This CDR3 spans 16 amino acids. CDR3 in DNA: TGTGCCAGCAGGCCCAAGGGAGCGGGGCTACAAGATACGCTGTATTTT. It is translated as CASRPKGAGLQDTLYF.

This sequence joins TRBV20-1 and TRBJ1-1, with a possible D match to TRBD1 (5 bases). CDR1 DFQATT and CDR2 SNEGSKA come from the germline V gene (reference sequence). Trimming removed 0 bases from V and 3 bases from J, with 8 bases in between. The CDR3 extends over 13 amino acids. The CDR3 here is CSARDSGYTEAFF. The CDR3 DNA reads TGCAGTGCTAGAGATTCAGGGTACACTGAAGCTTTCTTT.

To note about this clonotype: This could be a read error, since a much larger clone is one nucleotide away. The chain is built from TRBV27 and TRBJ2-2, with D unclear. Per the germline V gene, CDR1 is MNHEY and CDR2 is SMNVEV (reference sequence). The CDR3 is 17 amino acids. Between the trimmed V and J ends, which lost 5 bases and 2 bases, there was a span of 18 bases. Here the CDR3 reads CASSGPETNFNTGELFF. The CDR3 DNA is TGTGCCAGCAGTGGCCCGGAGACCAACTTTAACACCGGGGAGCTGTTTTTT.

The chain uses TRBV4-3 and TRBJ1-4, with TRBD1 matching 7 bases. With 1 base clipped from V and 5 bases from J, the junction kept 10 bases outside the gene matches. The CDR3 is 17 residues long. Germline assignment: CDR1 LGHNA and CDR2 YSLEER. CDR3 in amino acids: CASSQVGSGQRNEKLFF. For the CDR3, the DNA is TGCGCCAGCAGCCAAGTGGGGTCGGGACAGAGGAATGAAAAACTGTTTTTT.

Worth noting for this clonotype: This may be a read error: a much more frequent sequence differs by one nucleotide. The chain recombines TRBV20-1 with TRBJ2-1; 15 bases fit TRBD2. Losses at the gene ends were 8 bases for V and 8 bases for J; bases not matched to a gene: 10. CDR3 length: 15 amino acids. Germline values: CDR1 DFQATT, CDR2 SNEGSKA (reference sequence). The CDR3 DNA follows: TGCAGTACTCTAGGGACTAGCGGGGGGTTGGATGAGCAGTTCTTC. Its protein product is CSTLGTSGGLDEQFF.

The chain links TRBV15 to TRBJ1-5; no reliable D call. Germline-derived CDR1 and CDR2 are LNHNV and YYDKDF (reference sequence). This CDR3 spans 13 amino acids. Trimming stripped 8 bases from V and 1 base from J, with 9 bases between. The CDR3 here is CATGPGSNQPQHF. In DNA, the CDR3 is TGTGCCACCGGGCCGGGGAGCAATCAGCCCCAGCATTTT. Based on the CDR3 plus reference TRBV15 and TRBJ1-5, the full variable domain is DAMVIQNPRYQVTQFGKPVTLSCSQTLNHNVMYWYQQKSSQAPKLLFHYYDKDFNNEADTPDNFQSRRPNTSFCFLDIRSPGLGDTAMYLCATGPGSNQPQHFGDGTRLSIL.

This clonotype was seen a handful of times. The chain joins TRBV7-9 to TRBJ2-3; 10 bases match TRBD2. The germline V gene encodes CDR1 SEHNR and CDR2 FQNEAQ (reference sequence). Germline trimming cut 5 bases from V and 5 bases from J; bases unmatched to any gene: 16. The CDR3 sequence is 18 residues long. CDR3 coding DNA: TGTGCCAGCAGCCCACGTGTGGAAGCGGGGGGGCAGGGAGATACGCAGTATTTT. This translates into CASSPRVEAGGQGDTQYF.

The chain carries TRBV7-9 and TRBJ1-2; D might be TRBD1 (5 bases). The V gene lost 1 base and the J gene lost 3 bases, with 12 bases spanning the gap. This CDR3 region has 15 residues. The germline CDR1 and CDR2 sequences are SEHNR and FQNEAQ (reference sequence). The CDR3 DNA is TGTGCCAGCAGCTTAGAGGGGAAGTGGCACTATGGCTACACCTTC. This gives the protein CASSLEGKWHYGYTF. The whole variable domain, remainder taken from reference TRBV7-9 and TRBJ1-2, is DTGVSQNPRHKITKRGQNVTFRCDPISEHNRLYWYRQTLGQGPEFLTYFQNEAQLEKSRLLSDRFSAERPKGSFSTLEIQRTEQGDSAMYLCASSLEGKWHYGYTFGSGTRLTVV.

With regard to this clonotype: Relative to the germline gene, one junction end is altered; a read error may explain this. J is TRBJ1-1 and V is TRBV6-1; perhaps TRBD1 as D (6 bases). Germline CDR1 is MNHNS and CDR2 is SASEGT. The CDR3 sequence is 14 residues long. The CDR3 region is CVSTRTDYNTEAFF. The CDR3, as DNA: TGTGTCAGCACCCGGACAGACTACAACACTGAAGCTTTCTTT.

This clonotype has at least ten counts. The chain employs TRBV7-8 and TRBJ1-2, with a weak D call TRBD1 (6 bases). Germline V gene lookup returns CDR1 SGHVS and CDR2 FQNEAQ. Between the trimmed V and J ends, which lost 4 bases and 7 bases, there was a span of 13 bases. The CDR3 totals 13 residues. The CDR3 sequence is CASSSSGDSGYTF. CDR3 sequence (DNA): TGTGCCAGCAGCTCCTCAGGGGACTCTGGCTACACCTTC.

This chain connects TRBV19 to TRBJ2-7; 7 bases are a match to TRBD1. In germline, CDR1 is LNHDA, CDR2 SQIVND (reference sequence). V was clipped by 7 bases and J by 0 bases; unmatched bases: 6. The CDR3 runs 14 residues. CDR3 loop: CASTSTGSSYEQYF. The CDR3 coding sequence is TGTGCCAGTACCTCGACAGGGAGCTCCTACGAGCAGTACTTC.

This clonotype was counted only a few times. The chain links TRBV27 to TRBJ1-2, with TRBD1 as a possible D gene (5 bases). CDR3 length equals 15 residues. Germline CDR1 is MNHEY and CDR2 is SMNVEV (reference sequence). The ends were cut back, 5 bases at V and 0 bases at J, with 13 bases in the middle. The CDR3 is CASSVRDSANYGYTF. The CDR3 DNA is TGTGCCAGCAGTGTCCGGGACTCAGCTAACTATGGCTACACCTTC.

This clonotype was counted between two and nine times. The chain carries TRBV29-1 and TRBJ2-1; TRBD2 matches 10 bases. V lost 0 bases and J lost 6; bases outside the gene matches: 5. Germline V CDR1 and CDR2: SQVTM, ANQGSEA. CDR3 size: 15 residues. CDR3 DNA sequence: TGCAGCGTTGAAGATCCCGGGACTAGCGTCAATGAGCAGTTCTTC. Encoded protein: CSVEDPGTSVNEQFF.

Ten or more counts support this clonotype. The chain carries TRBV27 and TRBJ2-3; no firm D call. The CDR3 contains 14 residues. CDR1 and CDR2 from the germline V gene are MNHEY and SMNVEV (reference sequence). Trimming cost V 5 bases and J 1 base, with 10 bases left between them. The CDR3 DNA follows: TGTGCCAGCAGTCTGGGGAAGGGCACAGATACGCAGTATTTT. Translated, it gives CASSLGKGTDTQYF.

This clonotype was seen a few times. V gene TRBV7-9 combines with J gene TRBJ2-7; TRBD1 matches 7 bases. Germline trimming cut 5 bases from V and 3 bases from J; bases unmatched to any gene: 10. The CDR3 runs 15 residues. Germline V gene sequence: CDR1 SEHNR, CDR2 FQNEAQ (reference sequence). The CDR3 region is CASSAPVTGHYEQYF. The CDR3 region has the DNA TGTGCCAGCAGCGCGCCTGTGACAGGGCACTACGAGCAGTACTTC. The full variable domain, completed using reference TRBV7-9 and TRBJ2-7, is DTGVSQNPRHKITKRGQNVTFRCDPISEHNRLYWYRQTLGQGPEFLTYFQNEAQLEKSRLLSDRFSAERPKGSFSTLEIQRTEQGDSAMYLCASSAPVTGHYEQYFGPGTRLTVT.

This chain joins TRBV28 and TRBJ2-5; TRBD2 matches at 12 bases. CDR3 length: 16 residues. Germline V gene sequence: CDR1 MDHEN, CDR2 SYDVKM. Unmatched junction bases numbered 8, after V lost 6 bases and J lost 3 bases. CDR3 nucleotide sequence: TGTGCCAGCAGCCGAACTAGCGGGGGGAACAAAGAGACCCAGTACTTC. It translates to CASSRTSGGNKETQYF. The whole variable domain, filled in from reference TRBV28 and TRBJ2-5, reads DVKVTQSSRYLVKRTGEKVFLECVQDMDHENMFWYRQDPGLGLRLIYFSYDVKMKEKGDIPEGYSVSREKKERFSLILESASTNQTSMYLCASSRTSGGNKETQYFGPGTRLLVL.

J is TRBJ2-3 and V is TRBV6-2 or TRBV6-3; D not certain. The CDR3 extends over 15 amino acids. Deletions cut 2 bases from V and 0 bases from J, with 9 bases between. CDR1 MNHEY and CDR2 SVGEGT come from the germline V gene. The CDR3 loop reads CASSYGASSTDTQYF. In nucleotides, the CDR3 is TGTGCCAGCAGTTACGGCGCGTCTAGCACAGATACGCAGTATTTT.

The gene calls are TRBV28 and TRBJ1-5, with 10 bases that match TRBD1. V was clipped by 6 bases and J by 6 bases; unmatched bases: 8. The germline V gene encodes CDR1 MDHEN and CDR2 SYDVKM. This CDR3 region has 15 residues. This CDR3 is CASRRRDRGFQPQHF. The CDR3, as DNA: TGTGCCAGCAGACGCCGGGACAGGGGTTTTCAGCCCCAGCATTTT.

The V call is TRBV24-1, the J call TRBJ2-1; D tentatively reads TRBD1 or TRBD2 (6 bases each). Germline V lookup: CDR1 KGHDR, CDR2 SFDVKD. The V end lost 3 bases, the J end lost 9 bases, and 26 bases lay between the germline ends. The CDR3 runs to 18 residues. In nucleotides, the CDR3 is TGTGCCACCAGTGATGCCTCAGGAGGGCAGGGGAGGTTGGGTGAGCAGTTCTTC. It specifies CATSDASGGQGRLGEQFF.

The V gene is TRBV4-3, the J gene TRBJ1-1; 7 bases map to TRBD1. V was clipped by 0 bases and J by 3 bases; unmatched bases: 4. Germline CDR1 reads LGHNA; CDR2 reads YSLEER. The CDR3 spans 15 residues. The CDR3 spells CASSQERGRDTEAFF. Written as DNA, the CDR3 is TGCGCCAGCAGCCAAGAAAGGGGGCGTGACACTGAAGCTTTCTTT.

This clonotype was found a few times. This sequence joins TRBV7-8 and TRBJ1-1; D gene unclear. Germline V gene lookup returns CDR1 SGHVS and CDR2 FQNEAQ. With 4 bases removed from V and 1 base from J, the gap between germline ends came to 7 bases. The CDR3 contains 13 residues. The CDR3 DNA reads as TGTGCCAGCAGCTGGCTATGGAACACTGAAGCTTTCTTT. Translated, it gives CASSWLWNTEAFF.

The chain couples TRBV6-5 to TRBJ1-5; D gene unclear. Trimming took 2 bases from V and 3 from J, leaving 8 bases between them. The germline CDR1 and CDR2 sequences are MNHEY and SVGAGI. The length of the CDR3 is 14 residues. Here the CDR3 DNA reads TGTGCCAGCAGTTACAATGCGGCCAATCAGCCCCAGCATTTT. As protein: CASSYNAANQPQHF.